This record looks at one TCR beta chain sequence and its context. Its antigen is currently unknown. These data come from a study of blood T cells in healthy people across ages. Study observations and caveats: The study lacked donor CMV status, which possibly confounded expanded clonotype changes.

The CDR3 has 15 residues. Losses at the gene ends were 9 bases for V and 2 bases for J; bases not matched to a gene: 5. A second PCR of about 6 to 11 cycles used a sample-barcoded 5' primer and a J-beta primer mix. All samples yielded 3 million or more CDR3-containing paired-end reads. TCRdb ran MiXCR on the 5' RACE reads and lists one entry per CDR3 protein. The sample includes nearly 800,000 distinct CDR3 sequences, 45% to 70% seen only once; the top ten take around 24%. The specimen was blood. The TCR sequence derives from a man between 40 and 49 years old in good health. The chain combines TRBV12-3 or TRBV12-4 with TRBJ2-3, with 13 nucleotides matching TRBD2. The CDR3 sequence is CASLTSGGNTDTQYF. The CDR3 nucleotides read TGTGCCAGTTTGACTAGCGGGGGGAACACAGATACGCAGTATTTT.